This T cell receptor beta chain was observed in a study of T cells in Graves' hyperthyroidism and ophthalmopathy (dated by TCRdb to the late 2010s). About the full investigation: Peripheral blood was collected at initial diagnosis, before any treatment. To identify TCR V-J signatures that set the groups apart, the researchers used a discovery cohort of about a hundred patients, made up of roughly 40 with Graves' ophthalmopathy and 57 with stable Graves' hyperthyroidism. An independent validation cohort of under 20 hyperthyroidism patients and over 15 patients who later progressed to ophthalmopathy tested prospective prediction of ophthalmopathy. The roughly 100 discovery patients were divided at random into training and test sets in a 7:3 ratio. Thyroid tissue and blood T-cell repertoires from six Graves' hyperthyroidism patients were also compared in the study. After blood sampling, hyperthyroidism patients were treated with methimazole at a starting dose of 30 mg daily, and ophthalmopathy patients were treated with high-dose intravenous methylprednisolone. According to the paper, TCR Vbeta CDR3 sequencing was carried out on some 130 peripheral blood samples, which came from under 50 ophthalmopathy, 75 to 80 hyperthyroidism and around 17 progressor patients.

Broader findings and caveats from the paper: Most expanded thyroid clonotypes (frequency above 0.001) were also detected in blood, suggesting blood repertoires may reflect thyroid immune responses. Ophthalmopathy was separated from stable hyperthyroidism by a 13 V-J signature model, with 87.88% sensitivity and about 81% specificity obtained in cross-validation and 80%/75% obtained in testing. Sample size was not statistically predetermined, and investigators were not blinded to group allocation. In validation, the model predicted progression to ophthalmopathy with just under 71% sensitivity and approximately 72% specificity, a median of around six months before onset.

Deletion took 7 bases off V and 0 bases off J, with a span of 3 bases between the germline ends. CDR1 and CDR2, per the germline V gene (reference sequence), are LGHDT and YNNKEL. The CDR3 runs 11 residues from the cysteine to the phenylalanine. The retained sequence is limited to the CDR3, 33 bases, with the frame set at the first base. Graves' hyperthyroidism was defined as stable when no progression to ophthalmopathy occurred over 18 months of follow-up. Hyperthyroidism patients were aged 18 to 65 years and newly diagnosed, with disease duration of less than 2 months. Any patient with an uncontrolled infection, another autoimmune disease, pregnancy or lactation was excluded. Diagnoses were based on clinical symptoms, serum thyroxine and TRAb, thyroid ultrasound and orbital computed tomography. PBMCs were separated from 8 to 10 ml of fresh peripheral blood using Ficoll-Paque density gradient centrifugation. Trizol reagent was used to extract total RNA, and RNA quality was then checked on an Agilent 2100 Bioanalyzer.

This clonotype occurred many times. This clone's antigen is unknown. No base-level quality is on record; no much larger clone is a single base apart. The TCR beta CDR3 regions were amplified from the RNA transcripts. The TCR CDR3 was subjected to a first round of RT-PCR using the HTBI primer set and the Qiagen OneStep RT-PCR kit. Libraries were constructed in a second round of multiplex PCR, after which size selection and purification were performed. Libraries were sequenced paired-end with 100 bp reads on an Illumina HiSeq2000. The original pipeline was this. Raw data were processed with SOAPnuke, discarding reads with adapters, uncalled bases, mean Phred below 15, or no exact constant-primer or identifier match. High-quality paired reads were merged using COPE v1.2.5, and each unique nucleotide sequence was defined as a clonotype. Clonotypes were aligned to IMGT TRBV, TRBD and TRBJ reference segments using MiTCR v1.1. The analysis included only V-J combinations with a frequency above 0.0001, which together covered around 99% of the repertoires. The TCS score was defined as F50 (clonal expansion) divided by E x V (chaos), with BLOSUM62-based TCRdist calculated between CDR3 peptides within each V-J. Welch's t-statistics and random forest reduced around 520 V-J features to 10 to 15, which were used in a naive Bayes classifier (R e1071). The raw public data were reprocessed by TCRdb itself: fastp quality trimming at Q25, MiXCR clonotype calling, in-frame beta chains only. Entries that share a CDR3 protein sequence are merged under the most common genes and DNA. The V and J calls and clone size come from TCRdb's table, not from the authors' own analysis. The sample profile shows fewer than 650,000 distinct CDR3 sequences; approximately 14% of them were found once. Of the sample, approximately 15% is held by the ten largest clones.

Sequences were obtained from blood. This receptor was identified in a woman in her 40s with Graves' hyperthyroidism. This chain is built from TRBV3-1 and TRBJ1-1; the D gene remains uncertain. The CDR3 loop reads CASNMNTEAFF. The nucleotides are TGTGCCAGCAACATGAACACTGAAGCTTTCTTT.